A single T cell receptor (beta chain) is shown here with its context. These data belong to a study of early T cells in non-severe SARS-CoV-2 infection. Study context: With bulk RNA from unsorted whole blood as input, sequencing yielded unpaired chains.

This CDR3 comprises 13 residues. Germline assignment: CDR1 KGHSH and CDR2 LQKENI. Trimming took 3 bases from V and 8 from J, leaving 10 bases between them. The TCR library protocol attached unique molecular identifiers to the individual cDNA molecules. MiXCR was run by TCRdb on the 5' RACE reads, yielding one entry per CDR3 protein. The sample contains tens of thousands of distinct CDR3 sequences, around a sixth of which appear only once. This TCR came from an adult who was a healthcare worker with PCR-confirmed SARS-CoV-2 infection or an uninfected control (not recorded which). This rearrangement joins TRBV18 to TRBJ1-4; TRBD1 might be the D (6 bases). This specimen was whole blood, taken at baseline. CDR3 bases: TGTGCCAGCTCACCTCAGGACAGAGAAAAACTGTTTTTT. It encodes CASSPQDREKLFF.